One sample yielded the 18 T cell receptor beta chains listed below, sequenced in a study of T cell repertoires in cytomegalovirus infection. One entry per CDR3 protein, called by TCRdb with MiXCR from the reads. The profile shows 150,000 to 200,000 distinct CDR3 sequences, roughly 19% of them singletons. Sequenced: PBMCs. These receptors all stem from a human donor in good health (CMV status not recorded). Some clones in this sample may be carry-over from other donors' samples.

The chain is built from TRBV11-2 and TRBJ2-5, with D unresolved. The CDR3 is 14 residues long. Germline values: CDR1 SGHAT, CDR2 FQNNGV. V was pared by 4 bases and J by 3 bases, with 12 bases between. Here the CDR3 reads CASSYTGPKETQYF. For the CDR3, the DNA is TGTGCCAGCAGCTACACCGGGCCCAAAGAGACCCAGTACTTC.

The CDR3 DNA follows: TGTGCCAGCAGCTTAGACTCCGGGAGTTTCACCGGGGAGCTGTTTTTT. Its translation is CASSLDSGSFTGELFF. The chain carries TRBV7-2 and TRBJ2-2; possibly TRBD2 for D (6 bases). Deletions cut 1 base from V and 4 bases from J, with 13 bases between. The CDR3 sequence is 16 residues long. Germline V gene sequence: CDR1 SGHTA, CDR2 FQGNSA.

This clonotype occurred a few times. J is TRBJ1-6 and V is TRBV4-1; 9 positions match TRBD1. The ends lost 3 bases at V and 5 bases at J; junction bases unmatched: 5. Germline CDR1 and CDR2: MGHRA and YSYEKL. This CDR3 spans 16 amino acids. CDR3 nucleotides: TGCGCCAGCAGCCAGCTACAGGGGGCTGATAATTCACCCCTCCACTTT. Protein: CASSQLQGADNSPLHF.

The chain uses TRBV7-2 and TRBJ1-6; D remains ambiguous. The CDR3 sequence is 13 residues long. Germline assignment: CDR1 SGHTA and CDR2 FQGNSA. The germline V and J ends were trimmed by 1 base and 7 bases, with 5 bases remaining between them. The CDR3 here is CASSLVDNSPLHF. In DNA, the CDR3 is TGTGCCAGCAGCTTAGTCGACAATTCACCCCTCCACTTT.

This clonotype was seen just once. The J gene is TRBJ1-1, the V gene TRBV29-1; D might be TRBD1 (5 bases). The CDR3 sequence is 14 residues long. V gave up 6 bases and J gave up 6 bases, with 20 bases separating them. The V gene's germline CDR1 is SQVTM and CDR2 ANQGSEA. CDR3 in amino acids: CSVVRGGVRAEAFF. As DNA, the CDR3 is TGCAGCGTGGTCCGGGGAGGGGTCAGGGCTGAAGCTTTCTTT. The full variable domain, rest sourced from reference TRBV29-1 and TRBJ1-1, is SAVISQKPSRDICQRGTSLTIQCQVDSQVTMMFWYRQQPGQSLTLIATANQGSEATYESGFVIDKFPISRPNLTFSTLTVSNMSPEDSSIYLCSVVRGGVRAEAFFGQGTRLTVV.

Many counts were recorded for this clonotype. This sequence joins TRBV6-1 and TRBJ2-1; 10 nucleotides line up with TRBD2. Germline trimming cut 8 bases from V and 11 bases from J; bases unmatched to any gene: 12. Germline V gene lookup returns CDR1 MNHNS and CDR2 SASEGT. The CDR3 sequence is 14 residues long. The CDR3 loop reads CASREFTSGAKQFF. CDR3 in DNA: TGTGCCAGCCGGGAGTTCACTAGCGGGGCGAAGCAGTTCTTC.

In this sample, this clonotype turned up a few times. The chain joins TRBV9 to TRBJ1-2, with a weak D call TRBD1 (5 bases). Per the germline V gene, CDR1 is SGDLS and CDR2 is YYNGEE. The CDR3 covers 16 residues. Trimming cost V 0 bases and J 4 bases, with 16 bases left between them. The DNA of the CDR3 is TGTGCCAGCAGCGTAGGGGAGGACACCCTTCCCTATGGCTACACCTTC. The encoded protein is CASSVGEDTLPYGYTF.

J is TRBJ2-1 and V is TRBV5-1; 9 nucleotides match TRBD2. The CDR3 consists of 16 residues. Per the germline V gene, CDR1 is SGHRS and CDR2 is YFSETQ. Germline trimming cut 1 base from V and 4 bases from J; bases unmatched to any gene: 6. In DNA, the CDR3 is TGCGCCAGCAGCTTGAAGGGAGCGGGGGGATACAATGAGCAGTTCTTC. It translates to CASSLKGAGGYNEQFF.

This chain uses TRBV12-3 or TRBV12-4 with TRBJ2-7, with TRBD1 matching 8 bases. V lost 5 bases, J lost 2 bases, and 8 bases stayed unmatched. The CDR3 extends over 15 amino acids. DNA of the CDR3: TGTGCCAGCAGTCGGTCCGGGACAGGTGCCTACGAGCAGTACTTC. It yields the protein CASSRSGTGAYEQYF.

This clonotype has at least ten counts. The chain has TRBV7-2 and TRBJ2-5; weak D call: TRBD2 (5 bases). Germline V gene sequence: CDR1 SGHTA, CDR2 FQGNSA. Deletions cut 1 base from V and 3 bases from J, with 6 bases between. The CDR3 length is 13 residues. This CDR3 reads CASSLEREETQYF. The CDR3 DNA is TGTGCCAGCAGCTTAGAGAGGGAAGAGACCCAGTACTTC.

The table lists this clonotype with many counts. The chain couples TRBV7-2 to TRBJ2-1; TRBD1 agrees at 10 bases. V was pared by 2 bases and J by 9 bases, with 4 bases of the junction left unmatched. CDR1 is SGHTA, CDR2 FQGNSA, per germline. This CDR3 region has 14 residues. In DNA form, the CDR3 reads TGTGCCAGCAGCTTAAGGGACAGGGGACGTGAGCAGTTCTTC. Translation gives CASSLRDRGREQFF.

The chain links TRBV6-5 to TRBJ1-3; D is unclear. From germline, CDR1 is MNHEY and CDR2 SVGAGI. The V and J ends lost 2 bases and 2 bases respectively, with 7 bases between them. This CDR3 contains 14 residues. DNA of the CDR3: TGTGCCAGCAGTTACGGGGTGCCTGGAAACACCATATATTTT. Protein sequence: CASSYGVPGNTIYF.

The chain has TRBV7-6 and TRBJ2-2; 7 bases line up with TRBD2. CDR3 size: 16 residues. Germline V gives CDR1 SGHVS, CDR2 FNYEAQ. The ends lost 4 bases at V and 3 bases at J; junction bases unmatched: 8. The CDR3 DNA reads as TGTGCCAGCAGCTATCGGGCGGGAGCGGACACCGGGGAGCTGTTTTTT. Its translation is CASSYRAGADTGELFF.

This chain uses TRBV6-5 with TRBJ2-5; TRBD1 matches 8 bases. The CDR3 consists of 15 residues. Germline V gene sequence: CDR1 MNHEY, CDR2 SVGAGI. V lost 4 bases and J lost 5; bases outside the gene matches: 9. The DNA of the CDR3 is TGTGCCAGCAGTTTCCTTTGGGACAGGCCCGAGACCCAGTACTTC. Translating it yields CASSFLWDRPETQYF.

The chain employs TRBV15 and TRBJ2-3; no firm D call. CDR1 and CDR2 from the germline V gene are LNHNV and YYDKDF (reference sequence). The CDR3 has 15 amino acids. V was trimmed by 1 base and J by 2 bases, leaving 10 bases between them. The CDR3 nucleotides read TGTGCCACCAGCAGAGCCCCGAAAATCACAGATACGCAGTATTTT. It encodes CATSRAPKITDTQYF.

This clonotype has a handful of counts. The chain couples TRBV20-1 to TRBJ1-2, with a tentative D call TRBD1 (5 bases). From germline, CDR1 is DFQATT and CDR2 SNEGSKA (reference sequence). The CDR3 loop spans 13 amino acids. V lost 5 bases and J 4 bases, leaving 14 bases between the germline ends. The chain's CDR3 is CSAPQEGTYGYTF. The CDR3 nucleotides are TGCAGTGCTCCTCAGGAGGGGACCTATGGCTACACCTTC.

V gene TRBV5-6 combines with J gene TRBJ2-7; the D gene is possibly TRBD1 (7 bases). Germline CDR1 SGHDT, CDR2 YYEEEE. The CDR3 consists of 16 residues. Trimming left V 1 base short and J 2 bases short, with 16 bases between. CDR3: CASSLPGGTDAYEQYF. CDR3 in DNA: TGTGCCAGCAGCTTGCCTGGGGGGACAGATGCCTACGAGCAGTACTTC. Together with reference TRBV5-6 and TRBJ2-7, the CDR3 gives the full variable domain: DAGVTQSPTHLIKTRGQQVTLRCSPKSGHDTVSWYQQALGQGPQFIFQYYEEEERQRGNFPDRFSGHQFPNYSSELNVNALLLGDSALYLCASSLPGGTDAYEQYFGPGTRLTVT.

The genes are TRBV7-9 and TRBJ2-5, with D possibly TRBD1 on 6 matching bases. The germline V gene has CDR1 SEHNR and CDR2 FQNEAQ (reference sequence). The CDR3 totals 17 residues. The germline V and J ends were trimmed by 5 bases and 5 bases, with 24 bases remaining between them. CDR3 sequence: CASSQPQRQGQEETQYF. DNA of the CDR3: TGTGCCAGCAGCCAGCCCCAGAGGCAGGGGCAGGAGGAGACCCAGTACTTC. The entire variable domain, with the rest obtained from reference TRBV7-9 and TRBJ2-5, is as follows: DTGVSQNPRHKITKRGQNVTFRCDPISEHNRLYWYRQTLGQGPEFLTYFQNEAQLEKSRLLSDRFSAERPKGSFSTLEIQRTEQGDSAMYLCASSQPQRQGQEETQYFGPGTRLLVL.